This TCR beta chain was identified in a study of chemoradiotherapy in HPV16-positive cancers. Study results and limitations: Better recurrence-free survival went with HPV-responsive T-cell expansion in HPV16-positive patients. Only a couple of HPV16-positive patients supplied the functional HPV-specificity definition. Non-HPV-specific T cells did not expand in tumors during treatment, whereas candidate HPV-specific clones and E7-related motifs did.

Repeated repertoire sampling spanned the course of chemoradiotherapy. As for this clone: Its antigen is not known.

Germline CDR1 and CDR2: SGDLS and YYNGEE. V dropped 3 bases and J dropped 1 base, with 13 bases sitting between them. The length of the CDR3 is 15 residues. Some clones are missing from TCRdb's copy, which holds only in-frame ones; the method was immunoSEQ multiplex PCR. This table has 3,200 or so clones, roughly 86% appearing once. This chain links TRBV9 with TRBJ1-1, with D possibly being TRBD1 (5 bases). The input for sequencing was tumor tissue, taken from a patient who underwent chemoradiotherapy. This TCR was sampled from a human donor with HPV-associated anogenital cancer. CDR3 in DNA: TGTGCCAGCAGCGAGACCGGGACGGAGAACACTGAAGCTTTCTTT. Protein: CASSETGTENTEAFF.